Sequencing of this T cell receptor (beta chain) was carried out in a study of T cells in Graves' hyperthyroidism and ophthalmopathy. Study-wide findings and caveats: In blood, most of the thyroid clonotypes expanded above 0.001 were also present.

Thyroid ultrasound and orbital computed tomography, with clinical symptoms and serum thyroxine and TRAb, informed diagnoses. Fresh 10 ml peripheral blood yielded PBMCs. RNA transcripts were the template for amplifying TCR beta CDR3 regions. The HTBI primer set served for first-round RT-PCR of the TCR CDR3. TCRdb re-analysed the multiplex PCR reads in MiXCR, keeping a single row per CDR3 protein. The sample lists approximately 380,000 distinct CDR3 sequences; more than 12% were seen once. Worth noting for this clonotype: What it binds is unknown.

V was clipped by 1 base and J by 2 bases, with 14 bases between them. Germline V gene data show CDR1 as LGHNA and CDR2 as YNFKEQ. The CDR3 sequence is 16 residues long. Sample: blood. The TCR comes from a man aged 50-60 years with Graves' ophthalmopathy. The genes are TRBV4-2 and TRBJ2-5; tentative D call: TRBD2 (5 bases). In DNA form, the CDR3 reads TGTGCCAGCAGCCAAGTCGGAGGTACTGTGCAAGAGACCCAGTACTTC. Its translation is CASSQVGGTVQETQYF.